This T cell receptor beta chain was documented in a study of blood T cell repertoires in COVID-19. V was shortened by 1 base and J by 4 bases, with 11 bases between the two germline ends. The CDR3 has 14 amino acids. Germline V gene data show CDR1 as LGHDT and CDR2 as YNNKEL (reference sequence). Living in 25 or so US areas, the participants were between roughly 18 and 89 years of age. The authors' processing: Nucleated cell counts were estimated from reference gene primer amplification. Produced via immunoSEQ multiplex PCR; TCRdb's table is partial and in-frame only. V, J and clone size were drawn from that table, and D and trimming were deduced from the DNA. The data hold some 350,000 clones, with about 88% observed a single time.

The receptor was isolated from a woman in her twenties or thirties who had recovered from COVID-19. V usage is TRBV3-1 (or the pseudogene TRBV3-2) and J usage is TRBJ2-7; D might be TRBD1 (6 bases). The sample taken for sequencing was PBMCs or T cells enriched from blood (not recorded which). DNA of the CDR3: TGTGCCAGCAGCCAAGCGGTCAGGGGTTACGAGCAGTACTTC. This codes for CASSQAVRGYEQYF.